A selection of T cell receptor beta chains follows, all from one sample in a study of blood T cell repertoires in COVID-19. Only in-frame clones appear in the TCRdb table, and some are missing; sequencing was by immunoSEQ multiplex PCR. This table has about 440,000 clones, more than 85% appearing once. The material sequenced was peripheral blood. The receptor source for this set is a woman aged 25 to 39 with acute or convalescent COVID-19. CDR3s leave out the opening cysteine and the closing phenylalanine or tryptophan.

TRBV7-2	ASSPKAGRPYGYT
TRBV7-2	ASPLENTGELF
TRBV29-1	SAPLSSQGLDNEQF
TRBV5-4	ASSSPGQRTYEQY
TRBV27	ASSLSFFTGTGELF
TRBV7-2	ASSHRLAGGGNEQF
TRBV6-6	ASSHPGRGQF
TRBV5-1	ASSLPGTGGENPIIEAF
TRBV11-2	ASSLAGGRLETQY
TRBV13	ASSPNARAEAF
TRBV5-1	ASKVSGAENTEAF
TRBV6-5	ASSFVNYGYT
TRBV5-1	ASSLGDRDGPYEQY
TRBV6-1	ASSDVFRDRMGGYT
TRBV7-2	ASSPRQGRTYTEAF
TRBV11-2	ASSLEAGGGTDTQY
TRBV7-9	ASSLPTSGGPETQY
TRBV18	ASSPQGTGELF
TRBV6-1	ASSEVRAGGPHEQY
TRBV7-9	ASSLSGRGEKLF
TRBV10-2	ASRIAGAPNNEQF
TRBV11-3	ASSLRGGSYNEQF
TRBV10-3	AITPRDNYGYT
TRBV7-2	ASSPWTGRQETQY
TRBV5-5	ASSLTGTGILGNQPQH
TRBV10-3	AIYSGGIGTGELF
TRBV6-5	ASRKQGGNINGYT